This T cell receptor (beta chain) came from a study of cytomegalovirus exposure and HLA in healthy donors. The study, taken as a whole, reports: Most TCRs appeared rarely, but some public TCRs recurred in many donors. By a later analysis, the bulk of CMV-associated TCR beta chains appeared HLA-restricted.

Notes on this clone: Its antigen is unidentified.

PCR involved 60 Vbeta and 13 Jbeta primers. The assay was immunoSEQ multiplex PCR, and TCRdb's table has in-frame clones only and misses some. The sample includes 150,000 to 200,000 clones, 77% seen only once; the top ten take 1.5% to 2%. The CDR3 covers 13 residues. The germline V gene has CDR1 MRHNA and CDR2 SNTAGT. With 2 bases removed from V and 4 bases from J, the gap between germline ends came to 6 bases. The chain is built from TRBV6-4 and TRBJ1-5, with D uncertain. The source material was PBMCs. The origin of this receptor is a woman between 25 and 40 years old in good health and CMV-seronegative. The chain's CDR3 is CASSDEQNQPQHF. CDR3 in DNA: TGTGCCAGCAGTGACGAGCAAAATCAGCCCCAGCATTTT.